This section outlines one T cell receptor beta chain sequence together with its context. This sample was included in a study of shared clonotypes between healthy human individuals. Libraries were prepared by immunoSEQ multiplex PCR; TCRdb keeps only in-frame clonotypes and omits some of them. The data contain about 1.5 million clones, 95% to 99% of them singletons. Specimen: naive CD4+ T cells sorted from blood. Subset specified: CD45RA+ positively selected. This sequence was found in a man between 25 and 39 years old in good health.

The CDR3 here is CASSPVLDEQYF. The CDR3 nucleotides are TGTGCCAGCAGCCCGGTTTTGGACGAGCAGTACTTC. The V call is TRBV7-9, the J call TRBJ2-7; D not resolved. Trimming left V 5 bases short and J 5 bases short, with 10 bases between. CDR1 and CDR2 from the germline V gene are SEHNR and FQNEAQ (reference sequence). The CDR3 length is 12 residues.